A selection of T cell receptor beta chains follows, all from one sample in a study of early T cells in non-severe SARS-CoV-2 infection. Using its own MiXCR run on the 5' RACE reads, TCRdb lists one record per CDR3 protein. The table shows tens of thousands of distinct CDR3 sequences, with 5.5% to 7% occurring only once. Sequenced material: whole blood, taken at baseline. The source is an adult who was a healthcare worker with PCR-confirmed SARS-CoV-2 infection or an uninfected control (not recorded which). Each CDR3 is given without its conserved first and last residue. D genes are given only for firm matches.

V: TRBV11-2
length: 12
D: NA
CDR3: ASSLWLGTDTQY

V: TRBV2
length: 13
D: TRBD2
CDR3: ASREGLAFYNEQF

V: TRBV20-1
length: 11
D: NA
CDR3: SALLSGHNEQF

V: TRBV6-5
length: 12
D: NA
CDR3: ASSFGQYTGELF

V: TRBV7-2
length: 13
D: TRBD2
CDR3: ASSSTSGIQHTQY

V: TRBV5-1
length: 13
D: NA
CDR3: ASSSGLPTYNEQF

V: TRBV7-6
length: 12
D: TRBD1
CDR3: ASSFTGTGDEQY

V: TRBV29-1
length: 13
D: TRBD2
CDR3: SVVWTSGSNYEQY

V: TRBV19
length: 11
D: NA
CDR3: ASSPAGDSPLH

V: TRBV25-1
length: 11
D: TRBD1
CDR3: ASSYRGMETQY

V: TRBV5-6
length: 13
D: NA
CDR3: ASSLYVTANQPQH

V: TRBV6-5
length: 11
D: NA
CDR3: ASSLRNSYEQY

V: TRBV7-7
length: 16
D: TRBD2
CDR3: ASSLRPSGGENQETQY

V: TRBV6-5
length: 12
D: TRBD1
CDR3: ASSRQGRSNEQF

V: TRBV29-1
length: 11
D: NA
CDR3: SVGSFNSYGYT

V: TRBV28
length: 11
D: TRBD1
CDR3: ATRGQGVDTIY

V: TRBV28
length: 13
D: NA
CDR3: ASSFKTGHSYEQY

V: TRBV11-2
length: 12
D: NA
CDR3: ASRRAVANEKLF

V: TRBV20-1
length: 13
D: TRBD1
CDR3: SASQGAQTYNEQF

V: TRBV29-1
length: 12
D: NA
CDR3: SATLPGSSYEQY

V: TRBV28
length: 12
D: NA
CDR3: ASRLGHSNQPQH

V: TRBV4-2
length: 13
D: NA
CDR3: ASSLTAHGLETQY

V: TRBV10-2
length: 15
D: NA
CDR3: ASSVPPNRATAYEQY

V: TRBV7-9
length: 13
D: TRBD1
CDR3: ASSLVRQGSTEAF

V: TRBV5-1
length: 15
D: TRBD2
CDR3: ASSLVAGESGQDTQY

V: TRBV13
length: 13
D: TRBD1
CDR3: ASSNRDRPRNGYT

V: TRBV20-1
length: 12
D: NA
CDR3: SATTATTNEKLF

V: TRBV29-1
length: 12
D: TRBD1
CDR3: SVVSTGSFYEQY

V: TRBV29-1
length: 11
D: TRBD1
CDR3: SVNPRGSYEQY

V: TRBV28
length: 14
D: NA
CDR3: ASLTLSGGVNYGYT

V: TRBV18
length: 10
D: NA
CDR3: ATHRDAGELF

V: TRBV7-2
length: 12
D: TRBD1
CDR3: ASSSRQGNSPLH

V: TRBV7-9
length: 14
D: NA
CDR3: ASSFTQRPSGNTIY

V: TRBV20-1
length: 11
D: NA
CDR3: SGNRGSDNEQF

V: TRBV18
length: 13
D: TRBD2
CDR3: ASSSTSGTFNEQF

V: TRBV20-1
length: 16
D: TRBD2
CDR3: SARKLRVAGGPTDTQY

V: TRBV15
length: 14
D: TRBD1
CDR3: ATSSQGRGFHNEQF

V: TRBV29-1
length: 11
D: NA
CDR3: SVRGQEDTEAF

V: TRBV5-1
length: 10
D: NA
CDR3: ASSLETDTQY